This entry describes one T cell receptor beta chain. The record originates from a study of blood T cell repertoires in COVID-19. Overall study: Donors in the United States, Italy and Spain gave samples during acute or convalescent COVID-19.

Patients from Seattle were sampled longitudinally, starting during active infection. CDR3 size: 19 residues. Germline V CDR1 and CDR2: LNHDA, SQIVND (reference sequence). The junction had 16 bases not matched to a gene; V was cut back by 3 bases and J by 0 bases. In the original analysis: For nucleated cells, counts were estimated from reference gene primer amplification. Assay: immunoSEQ multiplex PCR; the TCRdb copy retains only in-frame clones and omits some. Clone size and V and J calls were adopted from that table, with D and trimming inferred from the DNA. The sample yields under 250,000 clones, 85% to 90% seen once.

The chain joins TRBV19 to TRBJ1-1, with 7 bases lining up with TRBD1. The source of this sequence is a man aged 30-40 years with COVID-19, enrolled during active disease. Sequencing used peripheral blood. The CDR3 region has the DNA TGTGCCAGTAGTATGGGTTTGAGGGGGCGCGACCAGATGAACACTGAAGCTTTCTTT. Residues: CASSMGLRGRDQMNTEAFF.